The rows below give T cell receptor beta chains drawn from one sample of a study of radiotherapy plus CTLA-4 blockade in lung cancer. The data were produced by immunoSEQ multiplex PCR, yet TCRdb's version contains in-frame clones alone and is incomplete. The sample holds 90,000 to 95,000 clones; about four fifths are singletons and the top ten take around 0.9%. The material was peripheral blood, obtained from a patient treated with radiotherapy plus ipilimumab. The receptors were gathered from a human donor with non-small cell lung cancer who had stable disease on radiotherapy plus ipilimumab. Both conserved end residues are part of each CDR3. A D gene is named only where the DNA matches it firmly. Clone size is given for some rows only: seen once, a few or many times, or a class if the clone is expanded.

j_call d_call cdr3_length clone_size v_call cdr3_aa cdr3_nt
TRBJ2-1 TRBD2 18 . TRBV2 CASSETSLAGVSYNEQFF TGTGCCAGCAGTGAGACCTCCCTAGCGGGGGTCTCCTACAATGAGCAGTTCTTC
TRBJ1-2 . 13 once TRBV19 CASSIVLMGGYTF TGTGCCAGTAGTATAGTCCTTATGGGGGGCTACACCTTC
TRBJ1-6 TRBD1 15 . TRBV6-9 CASRMDRGRSSPLHF TGTGCCAGCAGAATGGACAGGGGAAGGAGTTCACCCCTCCACTTT
TRBJ1-3 . 14 few TRBV7-2 CASLKGETGNTIYF TGTGCCAGCCTCAAGGGAGAAACTGGAAACACCATATATTTT
TRBJ1-2 TRBD1 16 . TRBV19 CASSGSGTGTLYGYTF TGTGCCAGTAGTGGCTCCGGGACAGGAACTCTCTATGGCTACACCTTC
TRBJ1-5 . 14 . TRBV29-1 CSVRTGLGNQPQHF TGCAGCGTCAGGACGGGCCTGGGCAATCAGCCCCAGCATTTT
TRBJ2-3 TRBD2 15 . TRBV7-8 CASSLGTSGSGTQYF TGTGCCAGCAGCTTAGGCACTAGCGGGAGCGGTACGCAGTATTTT
TRBJ2-6 . 15 . TRBV7-6 CASSLAAPGANVLTF TGTGCCAGCAGCTTAGCTGCGCCTGGGGCCAACGTCCTGACTTTC
TRBJ2-7 TRBD2 15 . TRBV10-2 CASSPGLAGNNEQYF TGCGCCAGCAGCCCCGGACTAGCGGGGAACAACGAGCAGTACTTC
TRBJ2-2 TRBD2 14 once TRBV6-1 CASSLTSGGGELFF TGTGCCAGCAGCCTGACTAGCGGGGGAGGGGAGCTGTTTTTT
TRBJ2-5 . 13 . TRBV18 CASSLGLQETQYF TGTGCCAGCTCACTCGGGTTGCAAGAGACCCAGTACTTC
TRBJ1-1 TRBD1 14 few TRBV7-9 CASSPDRVNTEAFF TGTGCCAGCAGCCCAGACAGGGTGAACACTGAAGCTTTCTTT
TRBJ2-5 TRBD1 14 once TRBV19 CASSAWTGQETQYF TGTGCCAGTAGCGCCTGGACAGGGCAAGAGACCCAGTACTTC
TRBJ2-1 . 13 . TRBV7-8 CASSLVTYNEQFF TGTGCCAGCAGCTTAGTCACTTACAATGAGCAGTTCTTC
TRBJ1-5 TRBD1 14 . TRBV5-1 CASSLGGGQEPQHF TGCGCCAGCAGCTTGGGAGGGGGCCAAGAGCCCCAGCATTTT
TRBJ2-7 . 14 . TRBV28 CASKGGAGVSEQYF TGTGCCAGCAAAGGGGGAGCAGGGGTCAGCGAGCAGTACTTC
TRBJ2-7 . 14 . TRBV28 CASSFSGFQGEQYF TGTGCCAGCAGTTTTTCGGGATTCCAAGGGGAGCAGTACTTC
TRBJ2-1 TRBD2 16 few TRBV6-6 CASRPRLAGGHNEQFF TGTGCCAGCAGACCCCGACTAGCGGGAGGACACAATGAGCAGTTCTTC
TRBJ1-1 TRBD1 15 . TRBV28 CASSLPNRGNTEAFF TGTGCCAGCAGTTTACCTAACAGGGGTAACACTGAAGCTTTCTTT
TRBJ2-2 TRBD2 15 once TRBV6-6 CASSKRGTGTGELFF TGTGCCAGCTCTAAGCGGGGAACGGGCACCGGGGAGCTGTTTTTT
TRBJ1-6 TRBD1 15 . TRBV9 CASSVRTGLNSPLHF TGTGCCAGCAGCGTACGGACAGGGTTAAATTCACCCCTCCACTTT
TRBJ1-1 . 17 few TRBV11-1 CASSLELEDRLNTEAFF TGTGCCAGCAGCTTAGAATTAGAGGACAGACTGAACACTGAAGCTTTCTTT
TRBJ1-1 . 14 . TRBV19 CASSMLGGSVRAFF TGTGCCAGTAGTATGCTTGGGGGCTCGGTACGGGCTTTCTTT
TRBJ2-2 TRBD1 18 . TRBV7-3 CASSLRSMGQLNTGELFF TGTGCCAGCAGCTTAAGATCAATGGGACAGCTGAACACCGGGGAGCTGTTTTTT
TRBJ1-5 . 12 . TRBV12-5 CASAEGGQPQHF TGTGCTAGTGCCGAAGGCGGTCAGCCCCAGCATTTT
TRBJ2-3 TRBD1 11 . TRBV2 CASIDRVEWYF TGTGCCAGCATTGACAGGGTCGAGTGGTATTTT
TRBJ2-1 TRBD2 15 . TRBV9 CASSTRTSGNNEQFF TGTGCCAGCAGCACCCGGACTAGCGGCAACAATGAGCAGTTCTTC
TRBJ1-1 . 14 . TRBV5-4 CASSLRQMNTEAFF TGTGCCAGCAGCTTGCGACAGATGAACACTGAAGCTTTCTTT
TRBJ1-5 . 15 . TRBV28 CASSVGGYSNQPQHF TGTGCCAGCAGTGTCGGGGGGTATAGCAATCAGCCCCAGCATTTT
TRBJ1-1 . 14 . TRBV10-3 CAISESPVNTEAFF TGTGCCATCAGTGAGTCGCCCGTGAACACTGAAGCTTTCTTT
TRBJ2-1 . 16 . TRBV27 CASSLSPGTPNNEQFF TGTGCCAGCAGTTTAAGCCCAGGGACCCCAAACAATGAGCAGTTCTTC
TRBJ2-2 TRBD2 19 . TRBV9 CASSAGTGLAGGRSGELFF TGTGCCAGCAGCGCCGGGACCGGACTAGCGGGGGGGCGTTCCGGGGAGCTGTTTTTT
TRBJ2-3 TRBD1 18 . TRBV10-2 CASSATGGSEWGADTQYF TGCGCCAGCAGCGCAACAGGGGGTTCTGAGTGGGGAGCAGATACGCAGTATTTT
TRBJ1-2 . 13 . TRBV27 CASRGAPLGGYTF TGTGCCAGCAGGGGTGCCCCGCTTGGAGGCTACACCTTC
TRBJ2-7 . 18 . TRBV21-1 CASIKDRTFSRESYEQYF TGTGCCAGCATTAAAGACCGGACATTTTCCCGAGAATCCTACGAGCAGTACTTC
TRBJ2-1 TRBD2 15 . TRBV13 CASSLVAGGPNEQFF TGTGCCAGCAGCTTAGTAGCGGGAGGTCCCAATGAGCAGTTCTTC
TRBJ2-2 . 15 . TRBV30 CAWTRNRAFTGELFF TGTGCCTGGACAAGGAACAGGGCCTTCACCGGGGAGCTGTTTTTT
TRBJ2-3 TRBD2 15 . TRBV5-4 CASSLASGVTDTQYF TGTGCCAGCAGCTTGGCTAGCGGGGTCACAGATACGCAGTATTTT
TRBJ2-7 TRBD2 15 . TRBV19 CASSIGASGGYEQYF TGTGCCAGTAGTATAGGTGCTAGCGGTGGTTACGAGCAGTACTTC
TRBJ1-6 . 14 . TRBV6-1 CASSASQAVSPLHF TGTGCCAGCAGTGCCTCTCAAGCGGTCTCACCCCTCCACTTT
TRBJ2-6 . 17 . TRBV6-1 CASSEFGSRSGANVLTF TGTGCCAGCAGTGAATTTGGTTCCCGCTCTGGGGCCAACGTCCTGACTTTC
TRBJ1-5 . 15 . TRBV5-5 CASSLSGNSNQPQHF TGTGCCAGCAGCTTGTCAGGGAATAGCAATCAGCCCCAGCATTTT
TRBJ1-1 . 13 . TRBV10-3 CAITPRQDTEAFF TGTGCCATCACCCCACGACAGGACACTGAAGCTTTCTTT
TRBJ1-6 . 15 . TRBV7-9 CASSPSGRDNSPLHF TGTGCCAGCAGCCCCTCAGGAAGGGATAATTCACCCCTCCACTTT
TRBJ2-3 TRBD2 17 . TRBV30 CAWSVLAGGRGTDTQYF TGTGCCTGGAGTGTACTAGCGGGGGGAAGGGGCACAGATACGCAGTATTTT
TRBJ2-1 . 13 . TRBV2 CASSGAVYNEQFF TGTGCCAGCAGTGGGGCAGTTTACAATGAGCAGTTCTTC
TRBJ2-2 . 19 . TRBV28 CASSLSATIWRTNTGELFF TGTGCCAGCAGTTTATCAGCCACCATCTGGCGGACGAACACCGGGGAGCTGTTTTTT